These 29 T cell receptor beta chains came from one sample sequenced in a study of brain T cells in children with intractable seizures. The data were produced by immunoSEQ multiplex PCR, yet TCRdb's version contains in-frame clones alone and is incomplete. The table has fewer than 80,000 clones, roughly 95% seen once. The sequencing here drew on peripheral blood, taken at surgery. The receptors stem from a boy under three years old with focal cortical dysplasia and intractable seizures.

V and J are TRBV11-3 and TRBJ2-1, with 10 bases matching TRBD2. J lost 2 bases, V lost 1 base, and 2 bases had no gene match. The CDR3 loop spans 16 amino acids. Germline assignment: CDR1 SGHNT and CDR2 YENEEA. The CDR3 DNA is TGTGCCAGCAGCTTAGGAAGCGGGAGGGCCTACAATGAGCAGTTCTTC. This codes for CASSLGSGRAYNEQFF. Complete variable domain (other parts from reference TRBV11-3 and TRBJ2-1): EAGVVQSPRYKIIEKKQPVAFWCNPISGHNTLYWYLQNLGQGPELLIRYENEEAVDDSQLPKDRFSAERLKGVDSTLKIQPAELGDSAVYLCASSLGSGRAYNEQFFGPGTRLTVL.

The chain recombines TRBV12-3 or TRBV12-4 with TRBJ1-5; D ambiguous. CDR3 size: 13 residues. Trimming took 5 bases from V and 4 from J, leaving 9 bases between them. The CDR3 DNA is TGTGCCAGCAGTCAGTTGGGGAATCAGCCCCAGCATTTT. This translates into CASSQLGNQPQHF.

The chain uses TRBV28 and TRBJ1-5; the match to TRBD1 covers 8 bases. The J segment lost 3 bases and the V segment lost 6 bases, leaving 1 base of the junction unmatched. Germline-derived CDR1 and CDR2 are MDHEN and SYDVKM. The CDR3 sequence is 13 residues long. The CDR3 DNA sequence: TGTGCCAGCAGGGACAGGGTCAATCAGCCCCAGCATTTT. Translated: CASRDRVNQPQHF.

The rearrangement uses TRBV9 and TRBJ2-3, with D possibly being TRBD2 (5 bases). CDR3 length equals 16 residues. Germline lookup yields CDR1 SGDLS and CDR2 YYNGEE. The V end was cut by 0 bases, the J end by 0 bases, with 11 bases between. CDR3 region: CASSVVEGASTDTQYF. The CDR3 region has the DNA TGTGCCAGCAGCGTAGTTGAGGGCGCTAGCACAGATACGCAGTATTTT.

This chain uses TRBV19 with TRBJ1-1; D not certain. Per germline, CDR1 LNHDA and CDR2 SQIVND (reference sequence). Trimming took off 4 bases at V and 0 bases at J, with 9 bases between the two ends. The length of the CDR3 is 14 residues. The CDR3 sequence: CASSNRAMNTEAFF. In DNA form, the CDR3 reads TGTGCCAGTAGTAACAGAGCGATGAACACTGAAGCTTTCTTT.

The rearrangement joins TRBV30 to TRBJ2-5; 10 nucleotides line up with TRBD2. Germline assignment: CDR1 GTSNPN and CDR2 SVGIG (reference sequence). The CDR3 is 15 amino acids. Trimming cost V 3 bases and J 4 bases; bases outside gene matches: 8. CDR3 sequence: CAWSSLERGGETQYF. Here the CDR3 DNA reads TGTGCCTGGAGCTCCCTTGAGCGGGGGGGAGAGACCCAGTACTTC.

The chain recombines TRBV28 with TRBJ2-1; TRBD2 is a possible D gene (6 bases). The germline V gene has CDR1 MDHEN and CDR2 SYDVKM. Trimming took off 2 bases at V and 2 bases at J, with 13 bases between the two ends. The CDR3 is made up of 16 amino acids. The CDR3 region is CASSLPRDNPYNEQFF. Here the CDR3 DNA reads TGTGCCAGCAGTTTACCGCGGGATAACCCCTACAATGAGCAGTTCTTC.

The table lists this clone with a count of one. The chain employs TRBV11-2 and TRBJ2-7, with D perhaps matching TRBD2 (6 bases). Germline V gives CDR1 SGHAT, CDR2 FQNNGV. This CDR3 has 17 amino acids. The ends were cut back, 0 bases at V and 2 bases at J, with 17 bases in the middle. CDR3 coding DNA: TGTGCCAGCAGCTTAGATCAGGGAATGGGACTTCCCTACGAGCAGTACTTC. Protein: CASSLDQGMGLPYEQYF.

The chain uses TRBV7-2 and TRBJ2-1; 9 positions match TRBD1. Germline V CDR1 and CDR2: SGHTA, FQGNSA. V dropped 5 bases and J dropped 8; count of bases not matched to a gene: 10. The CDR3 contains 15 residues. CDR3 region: CASSPGTGYGDEQFF. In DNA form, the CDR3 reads TGTGCCAGCAGCCCCGGGACAGGGTATGGCGATGAGCAGTTCTTC.

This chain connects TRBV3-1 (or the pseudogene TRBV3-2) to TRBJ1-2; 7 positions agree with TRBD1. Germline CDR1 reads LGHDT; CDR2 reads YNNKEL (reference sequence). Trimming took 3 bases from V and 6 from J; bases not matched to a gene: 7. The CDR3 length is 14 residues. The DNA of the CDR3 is TGTGCCAGCAGCCATATCACAGGGGCCGATGGCTACACCTTC. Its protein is CASSHITGADGYTF.

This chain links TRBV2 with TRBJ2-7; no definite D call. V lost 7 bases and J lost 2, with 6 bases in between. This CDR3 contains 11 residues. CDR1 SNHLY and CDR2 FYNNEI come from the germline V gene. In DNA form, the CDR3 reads TGTGCCAGCACACCTGCCTACGAGCAGTACTTC. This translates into CASTPAYEQYF.

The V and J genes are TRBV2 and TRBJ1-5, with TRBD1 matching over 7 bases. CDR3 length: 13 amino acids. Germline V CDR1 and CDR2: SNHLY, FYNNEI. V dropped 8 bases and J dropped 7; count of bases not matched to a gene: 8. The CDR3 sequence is CASFRDRGQPQHF. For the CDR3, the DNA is TGTGCCAGCTTCCGGGACAGAGGGCAGCCCCAGCATTTT.

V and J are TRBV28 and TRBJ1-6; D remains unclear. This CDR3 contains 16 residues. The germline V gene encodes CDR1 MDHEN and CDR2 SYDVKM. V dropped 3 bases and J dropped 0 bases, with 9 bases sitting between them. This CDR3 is CASSFWSSSYNSPLHF. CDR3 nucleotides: TGTGCCAGCAGTTTCTGGTCGAGCTCCTATAATTCACCCCTCCACTTT.

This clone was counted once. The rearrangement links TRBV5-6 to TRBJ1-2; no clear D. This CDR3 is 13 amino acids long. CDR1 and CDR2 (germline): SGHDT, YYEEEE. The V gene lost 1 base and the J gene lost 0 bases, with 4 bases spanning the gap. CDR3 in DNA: TGTGCCAGCAGCTTGTCTTCTAACTATGGCTACACCTTC. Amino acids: CASSLSSNYGYTF.

CDR3 in DNA: TGTGCCAGTCCGGGACTAGCGGGGGGGCCCCACAATGAGCAGTTCTTC. This encodes CASPGLAGGPHNEQFF. This sequence joins TRBV27 and TRBJ2-1; 16 nucleotides match TRBD2. CDR1 is MNHEY and CDR2 is SMNVEV in the germline V gene (reference sequence). The CDR3 covers 16 residues. V was clipped by 9 bases and J by 5 bases; unmatched bases: 7.

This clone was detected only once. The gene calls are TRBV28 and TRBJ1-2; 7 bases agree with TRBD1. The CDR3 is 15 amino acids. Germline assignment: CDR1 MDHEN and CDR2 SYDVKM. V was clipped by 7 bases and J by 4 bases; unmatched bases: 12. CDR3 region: CASTRQGPEVYGYTF. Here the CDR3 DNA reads TGTGCCAGCACTCGACAGGGTCCCGAGGTCTATGGCTACACCTTC.

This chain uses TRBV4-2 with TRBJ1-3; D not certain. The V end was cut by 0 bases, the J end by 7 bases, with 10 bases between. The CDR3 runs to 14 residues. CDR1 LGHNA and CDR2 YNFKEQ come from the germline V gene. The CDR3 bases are TGTGCCAGCAGCCAAGACCGAGGGTTCAACACCATATATTTT. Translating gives CASSQDRGFNTIYF.

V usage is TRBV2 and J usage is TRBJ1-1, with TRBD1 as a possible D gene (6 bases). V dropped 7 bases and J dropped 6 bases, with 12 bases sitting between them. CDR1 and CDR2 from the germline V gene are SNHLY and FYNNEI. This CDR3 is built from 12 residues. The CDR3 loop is CASKPRGPEAFF. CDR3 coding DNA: TGTGCCAGCAAACCCAGGGGTCCTGAAGCTTTCTTT.

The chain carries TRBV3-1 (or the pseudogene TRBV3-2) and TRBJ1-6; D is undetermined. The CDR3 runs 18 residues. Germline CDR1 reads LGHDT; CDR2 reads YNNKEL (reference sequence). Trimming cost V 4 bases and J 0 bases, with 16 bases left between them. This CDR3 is CASSLRPQLSSYNSPLHF. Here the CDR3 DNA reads TGTGCCAGCAGCCTTCGACCGCAGTTGAGCTCCTATAATTCACCCCTCCACTTT.

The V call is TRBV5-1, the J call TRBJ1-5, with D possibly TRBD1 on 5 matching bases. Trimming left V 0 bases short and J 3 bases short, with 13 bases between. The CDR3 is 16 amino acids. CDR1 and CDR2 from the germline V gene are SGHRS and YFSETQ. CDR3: CASSLEGWGANQPQHF. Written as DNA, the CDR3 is TGCGCCAGCAGCTTGGAGGGGTGGGGTGCCAATCAGCCCCAGCATTTT.

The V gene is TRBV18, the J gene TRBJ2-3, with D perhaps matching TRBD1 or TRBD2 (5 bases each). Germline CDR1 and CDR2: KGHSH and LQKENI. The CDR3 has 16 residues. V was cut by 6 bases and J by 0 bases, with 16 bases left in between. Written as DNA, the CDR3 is TGTGCCAGCTCCCTTGGGATGGGGGTAAGCACAGATACGCAGTATTTT. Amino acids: CASSLGMGVSTDTQYF.

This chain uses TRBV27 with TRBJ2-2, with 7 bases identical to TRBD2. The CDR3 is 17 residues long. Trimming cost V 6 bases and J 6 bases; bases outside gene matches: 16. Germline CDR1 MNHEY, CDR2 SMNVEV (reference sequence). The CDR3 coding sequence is TGTGCCAGCAGCATCTATTTGGGGGGGAGGGTCCCCGGGGAGCTGTTTTTT. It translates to CASSIYLGGRVPGELFF.

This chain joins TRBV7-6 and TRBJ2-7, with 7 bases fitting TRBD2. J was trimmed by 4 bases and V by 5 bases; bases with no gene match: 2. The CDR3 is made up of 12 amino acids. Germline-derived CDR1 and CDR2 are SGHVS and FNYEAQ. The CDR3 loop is CASSDGGYEQYF. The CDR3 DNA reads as TGTGCCAGCAGCGACGGGGGGTACGAGCAGTACTTC.

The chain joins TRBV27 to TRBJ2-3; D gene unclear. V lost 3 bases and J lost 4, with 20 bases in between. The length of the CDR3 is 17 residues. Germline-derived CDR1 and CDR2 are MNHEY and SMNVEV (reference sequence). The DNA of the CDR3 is TGTGCCAGCAGTTTTTTTTCGGCAGGAGCAGTGCCAGATACGCAGTATTTT. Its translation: CASSFFSAGAVPDTQYF.

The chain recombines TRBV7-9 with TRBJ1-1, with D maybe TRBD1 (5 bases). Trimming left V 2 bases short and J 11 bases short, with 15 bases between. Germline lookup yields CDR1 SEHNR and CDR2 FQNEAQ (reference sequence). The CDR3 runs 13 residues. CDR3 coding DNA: TGTGCCAGCAGCTTATCAGGGTCGATGGGGGCTTTCTTT. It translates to CASSLSGSMGAFF.

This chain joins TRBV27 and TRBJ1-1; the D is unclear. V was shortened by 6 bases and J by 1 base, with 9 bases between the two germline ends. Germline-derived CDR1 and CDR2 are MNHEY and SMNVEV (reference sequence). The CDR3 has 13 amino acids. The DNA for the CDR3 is TGTGCCAGCAGGTCCAATGGGAACACTGAAGCTTTCTTT. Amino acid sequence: CASRSNGNTEAFF.

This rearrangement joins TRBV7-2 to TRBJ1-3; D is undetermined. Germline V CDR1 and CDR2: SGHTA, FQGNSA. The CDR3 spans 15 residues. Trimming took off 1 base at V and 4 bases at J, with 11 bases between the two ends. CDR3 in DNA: TGTGCCAGCAGCTTAGTGCGGGCCCGGGGAAACACCATATATTTT. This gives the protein CASSLVRARGNTIYF.

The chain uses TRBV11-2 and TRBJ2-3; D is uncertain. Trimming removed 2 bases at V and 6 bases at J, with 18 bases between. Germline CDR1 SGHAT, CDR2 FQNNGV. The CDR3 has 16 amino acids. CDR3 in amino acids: CASSLPRPVVGDTQYF. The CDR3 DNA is TGTGCCAGCAGCTTACCCCGACCGGTGGTAGGGGATACGCAGTATTTT.

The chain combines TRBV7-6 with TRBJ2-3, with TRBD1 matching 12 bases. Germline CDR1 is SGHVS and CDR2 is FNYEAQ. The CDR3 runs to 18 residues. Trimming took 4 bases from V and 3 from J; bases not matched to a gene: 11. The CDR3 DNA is TGTGCCAGCAGCTCCGGGACAGGGGGCTGGAGGAGGACAGATACGCAGTATTTT. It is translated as CASSSGTGGWRRTDTQYF.